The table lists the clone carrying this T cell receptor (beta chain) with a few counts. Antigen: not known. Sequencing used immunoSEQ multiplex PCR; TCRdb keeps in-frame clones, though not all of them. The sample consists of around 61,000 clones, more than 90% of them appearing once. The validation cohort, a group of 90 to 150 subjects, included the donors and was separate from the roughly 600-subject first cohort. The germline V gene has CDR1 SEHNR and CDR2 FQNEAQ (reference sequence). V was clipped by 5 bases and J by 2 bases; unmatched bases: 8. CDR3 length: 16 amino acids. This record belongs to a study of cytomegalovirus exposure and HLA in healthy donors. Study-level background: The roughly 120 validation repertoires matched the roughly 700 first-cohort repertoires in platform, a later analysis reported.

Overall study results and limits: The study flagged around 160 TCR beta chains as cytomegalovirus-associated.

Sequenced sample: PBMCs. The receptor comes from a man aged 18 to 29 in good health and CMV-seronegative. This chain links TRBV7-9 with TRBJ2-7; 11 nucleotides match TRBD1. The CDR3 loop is CASSVIPGQGAYEQYF. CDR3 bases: TGTGCCAGCAGCGTCATTCCGGGACAGGGGGCCTACGAGCAGTACTTC.